Sequencing of this T cell receptor (beta chain) was carried out in a study of blood T cell repertoires in COVID-19. In the study overall: Whether acute or convalescent, the COVID-19 samples came from the United States, Italy and Spain.

This CDR3 spans 14 amino acids. From germline, CDR1 is MNHEY and CDR2 SMNVEV (reference sequence). V lost 3 bases to trimming and J lost 8 bases; unmatched junction nucleotides: 9. Clones were sequenced by immunoSEQ multiplex PCR, and TCRdb holds only the in-frame ones, with some missing. The table lists 160,000 or so clones, roughly 90% of them singletons. This clonotype originated in a man aged 60 to 75 with active or convalescent COVID-19. The rearrangement joins TRBV27 to TRBJ1-1, with 7 bases that match TRBD1. Specimen: peripheral blood. As DNA, the CDR3 is TGTGCCAGCAGTTTTTTTGGTAGGGGGCGCGAAGCTTTCTTT. Translation gives CASSFFGRGREAFF.